Below, 11 T cell receptor beta chains from the same sample are listed, as sequenced in a study of blood T cell repertoires in COVID-19. Sequenced by immunoSEQ multiplex PCR; TCRdb stores in-frame clones only, minus some. The sample carries 55,000 to 80,000 clones, 80% to 90% recorded once. Sequenced material: peripheral blood. The receptors here all came from a human donor in a cohort sampled during active COVID-19.

Regarding this clone: This sequence may be a read error, since a much larger clone differs from it by one base. This chain connects TRBV4-2 to TRBJ2-6, with D perhaps matching TRBD1 (6 bases). Between the trimmed V and J ends, which lost 2 bases and 1 base, there was a span of 18 bases. Germline CDR1 is LGHNA and CDR2 is YNFKEQ. The CDR3 runs 19 residues. The CDR3 loop reads CASSQTAARGASGANVLTF. The CDR3, as DNA: TGTGCCAGCAGCCAAACCGCGGCCAGGGGAGCTTCTGGGGCCAACGTCCTGACTTTC.

The CDR3 DNA sequence: TGCAGTGCTAGTTCTCTAGCGGGAGGTTTCACAGATACGCAGTATTTT. Translating gives CSASSLAGGFTDTQYF. The rearrangement uses TRBV20-1 and TRBJ2-3; 11 bases are a match to TRBD2. The junction had 7 bases not matched to a gene; V was cut back by 3 bases and J by 2 bases. Germline V gives CDR1 DFQATT, CDR2 SNEGSKA (reference sequence). The CDR3 extends over 16 amino acids.

This clone occurred once. The genes are TRBV27 and TRBJ2-7; maybe TRBD1 (5 bases). In germline, CDR1 is MNHEY, CDR2 SMNVEV (reference sequence). The CDR3 spans 13 residues. Trimming pared 5 bases from V and 3 bases from J, leaving 11 bases between. This CDR3 reads CASSLRQSYEQYF. The CDR3 nucleotides read TGTGCCAGCAGTCTAAGACAGAGCTACGAGCAGTACTTC.

A few counts support this clone. The rearrangement joins TRBV6-5 to TRBJ2-7; 7 nucleotides match TRBD2. CDR1 is MNHEY and CDR2 is SVGAGI in the germline V gene. This CDR3 is built from 14 residues. V was pared by 6 bases and J by 0 bases, with 5 bases of the junction left unmatched. The CDR3 reads CASSPTSASYEQYF. The CDR3 coding sequence is TGTGCCAGCAGCCCCACTAGCGCCTCCTACGAGCAGTACTTC.

This clone occurred once. The rearrangement links TRBV29-1 to TRBJ2-5; 8 positions match TRBD1. The germline gives CDR1 SQVTM, CDR2 ANQGSEA. The CDR3 sequence is 12 residues long. The V gene end was trimmed by 6 bases and the J gene end by 7 bases; junction bases not matched to a gene: 7. CDR3 residues: CSVQQGGGTQYF. The CDR3 DNA sequence: TGCAGCGTCCAACAGGGGGGCGGGACCCAGTACTTC.

CDR3: CASSLDVADEQFF. The CDR3, as DNA: TGTGCCAGCAGCTTAGATGTAGCGGATGAGCAGTTCTTC. The chain recombines TRBV7-7 with TRBJ2-1, with TRBD2 as a possible D gene (6 bases). Germline lookup yields CDR1 SSHAT and CDR2 FNYEAQ (reference sequence). This CDR3 comprises 13 residues. V gave up 1 base and J gave up 8 bases, with 9 bases separating them.

The gene calls are TRBV5-4 and TRBJ1-2; D possibly corresponds to TRBD1 (5 bases). There are 16 residues in the CDR3. Germline CDR1 reads SGHNT; CDR2 reads YYREEE (reference sequence). Between the trimmed V and J ends, which lost 3 bases and 1 base, there was a span of 16 bases. DNA of the CDR3: TGTGCCAGCAGCTCCGGCCCTGGGGACTATAACTATGGCTACACCTTC. This encodes CASSSGPGDYNYGYTF.

This chain links TRBV3-1 (or the pseudogene TRBV3-2) with TRBJ1-6, with TRBD1 identical over 7 bases. Germline V gene data show CDR1 as LGHDT and CDR2 as YNNKEL (reference sequence). Trimming removed 3 bases from V and 0 bases from J; junction bases left unmatched: 11. This CDR3 is 19 amino acids long. CDR3 amino acids: CASSQRTGPRSSYNSPLHF. The CDR3 coding sequence is TGTGCCAGCAGCCAGCGGACAGGTCCCCGGAGCTCCTATAATTCACCCCTCCACTTT.

The chain carries TRBV3-1 (or the pseudogene TRBV3-2) and TRBJ2-5, with 7 nucleotides matching TRBD1. Germline V gene lookup returns CDR1 LGHDT and CDR2 YNNKEL (reference sequence). V gave up 4 bases and J gave up 4 bases; unmatched junction bases: 6. The CDR3 spans 14 residues. This CDR3 is CASSPLGGAETQYF. The CDR3 DNA reads TGTGCCAGCAGCCCTTTAGGGGGCGCAGAGACCCAGTACTTC.

The chain recombines TRBV5-1 with TRBJ2-5; TRBD1 matches 7 bases. The germline CDR1 and CDR2 sequences are SGHRS and YFSETQ. The CDR3 spans 13 residues. V lost 6 bases to trimming and J lost 4 bases; unmatched junction nucleotides: 6. The DNA of the CDR3 is TGCGCCAGCACTTCGACAGGGCGAGAGACCCAGTACTTC. Its protein is CASTSTGRETQYF.

This chain joins TRBV19 and TRBJ2-5, with TRBD1 matching over 10 bases. The CDR3 has 16 residues. Per the germline V gene, CDR1 is LNHDA and CDR2 is SQIVND (reference sequence). V was pared by 4 bases and J by 2 bases, with 7 bases of the junction left unmatched. The CDR3 loop is CASSRADRGVQETQYF. In DNA form, the CDR3 reads TGTGCCAGTAGTAGGGCGGACAGGGGGGTTCAAGAGACCCAGTACTTC.